Below are 23 T cell receptor beta chains sequenced from a single sample in a study of human T cells and chemical hapten exposure. As the library was built, unique molecular identifiers were attached to individual cDNA molecules. TCRdb redid the calling of the reads with MiXCR, one entry per CDR3 protein. The table lists about 120,000 distinct CDR3 sequences, over 6.5% of them singletons, with 1.4% in the top ten. Extraction yielded total RNA from whole blood (unfractionated). The sample consisted of whole blood. These receptors came from a human donor in good health. Some clones in this sample may be carry-over from other donors' samples.

At least ten counts were recorded for this clonotype. The V call is TRBV29-1, the J call TRBJ1-1; D is unclear. This CDR3 spans 13 amino acids. Germline-derived CDR1 and CDR2 are SQVTM and ANQGSEA. V was cut by 6 bases and J by 0 bases, with 11 bases left in between. CDR3 DNA sequence: TGCAGCGTAGAACCGAGATTGAACACTGAAGCTTTCTTT. Protein sequence: CSVEPRLNTEAFF.

This clonotype was counted between two and nine times. The chain links TRBV12-3 or TRBV12-4 to TRBJ1-1; weak D call: TRBD1 (5 bases). CDR3 length equals 14 residues. V was shortened by 2 bases and J by 0 bases, with 7 bases between the two germline ends. The CDR3 coding sequence is TGTGCCAGCAGTTTACCGACAGTGAACACTGAAGCTTTCTTT. It specifies CASSLPTVNTEAFF.

This clonotype was observed a handful of times. The genes are TRBV20-1 and TRBJ2-3; maybe TRBD2 (5 bases). Germline values: CDR1 DFQATT, CDR2 SNEGSKA (reference sequence). This CDR3 has 15 amino acids. V was trimmed by 6 bases and J by 3 bases, leaving 19 bases between them. The CDR3 loop is CSATWGAENTDTQYF. The CDR3 region has the DNA TGCAGTGCCACCTGGGGAGCGGAGAATACAGATACGCAGTATTTT.

This clonotype appeared a few times. The rearrangement links TRBV24-1 to TRBJ2-3; 9 nucleotides line up with TRBD2. Germline lookup yields CDR1 KGHDR and CDR2 SFDVKD. This CDR3 is 17 amino acids long. V gave up 3 bases and J gave up 1 base; unmatched junction bases: 7. The CDR3 DNA reads as TGTGCCACCAGTGATGGAGCGGGAGGATCGGGCACAGATACGCAGTATTTT. Protein product: CATSDGAGGSGTDTQYF.

This clonotype was seen ten or more times. This rearrangement joins TRBV5-6 to TRBJ2-5; TRBD2 matches at 8 bases. CDR1 is SGHDT, CDR2 YYEEEE, per germline. This CDR3 contains 17 residues. V lost 0 bases, J lost 2 bases, and 9 bases stayed unmatched. The CDR3 DNA follows: TGTGCCAGCAGCTTGGGTTGGCCACTAGCGGCACAAGAGACCCAGTACTTC. Translation gives CASSLGWPLAAQETQYF.

This chain uses TRBV29-1 with TRBJ2-7, with no clear D. The CDR3 totals 14 residues. Germline lookup yields CDR1 SQVTM and CDR2 ANQGSEA. Trimming removed 4 bases from V and 2 bases from J, with 15 bases in between. The CDR3 sequence is CSVGGGTLAYEQYF. DNA for the CDR3: TGCAGCGTTGGTGGCGGTACCCTAGCCTACGAGCAGTACTTC.

The chain has TRBV5-1 and TRBJ1-1; 11 bases line up with TRBD1. J gave up 11 bases and V 0 bases, and 15 bases lay outside the gene matches. This CDR3 is 17 amino acids long. CDR1 SGHRS and CDR2 YFSETQ come from the germline V gene. CDR3 residues: CASSLEMSRTGGRGAFF. The CDR3 region has the DNA TGCGCCAGCAGCTTGGAAATGTCCAGGACAGGGGGCCGCGGCGCTTTCTTT.

This clonotype was detected a few times. J is TRBJ2-7 and V is TRBV14; 7 positions agree with TRBD1. The CDR3 is 17 amino acids. The J segment lost 0 bases and the V segment lost 3 bases, leaving 11 bases of the junction unmatched. Germline CDR1 SGHDN, CDR2 FVKESK. CDR3 region: CASSHDDRAKDSYEQYF. In DNA form, the CDR3 reads TGTGCCAGCAGCCACGATGACAGGGCTAAAGACTCCTACGAGCAGTACTTC.

This clonotype was detected only a few times. This sequence joins TRBV27 and TRBJ2-1; 13 positions match TRBD2. The V segment lost 2 bases and the J segment 0 bases; nucleotides outside the gene matches: 1. The CDR3 is made up of 17 amino acids. The germline gives CDR1 MNHEY, CDR2 SMNVEV (reference sequence). DNA of the CDR3: TGTGCCAGCAGTTTACGGACTAGCGGGAGCTCCTACAATGAGCAGTTCTTC. Its protein is CASSLRTSGSSYNEQFF.

This chain joins TRBV27 and TRBJ1-2; D gene ambiguous. Trimming removed 3 bases from V and 4 bases from J, with 18 bases in between. CDR1 MNHEY and CDR2 SMNVEV come from the germline V gene (reference sequence). CDR3 length: 16 residues. CDR3 coding DNA: TGTGCCAGCAGTTTTGCCCTAGGGTCCCGGGGCTATGGCTACACCTTC. Protein: CASSFALGSRGYGYTF.

The chain joins TRBV3-1 to TRBJ1-2; the D is unclear. This CDR3 contains 14 residues. V shed 1 base and J shed 4 bases, with 10 bases lying between them. The germline CDR1 and CDR2 sequences are LGHDT and YNNKEL (reference sequence). As DNA, the CDR3 is TGTGCCAGCAGCCAAGGGTTTGTCATCTATGGCTACACCTTC. Translated, it gives CASSQGFVIYGYTF.

This clonotype was picked up a small number of times. The rearrangement uses TRBV5-1 and TRBJ2-1; 10 nucleotides match TRBD2. The V segment lost 2 bases and the J segment 4 bases; nucleotides outside the gene matches: 9. The CDR3 sequence is 17 residues long. Germline CDR1 and CDR2: SGHRS and YFSETQ. CDR3 sequence: CASSFSGASGRYNEQFF. The CDR3 coding sequence is TGCGCCAGCAGCTTCTCGGGCGCTAGCGGGAGATACAATGAGCAGTTCTTC.

CDR3 sequence reads: CASSQSRGAQETQYF. CDR3 nucleotides: TGCGCCAGCAGCCAGTCCCGGGGGGCCCAAGAGACCCAGTACTTC. V and J are TRBV5-1 and TRBJ2-5; a weak D match, TRBD2 (7 bases). Germline V CDR1 and CDR2: SGHRS, YFSETQ. The CDR3 has 15 residues. Trimming shortened V by 4 bases and J by 1 base, and 14 bases separated the two germline ends.

The table lists this clonotype with a few counts. The chain has TRBV7-9 and TRBJ2-1, with TRBD2 matching over 8 bases. The CDR3 extends over 15 amino acids. Trimming cost V 5 bases and J 6 bases; bases outside gene matches: 9. Germline values: CDR1 SEHNR, CDR2 FQNEAQ (reference sequence). CDR3 nucleotide sequence: TGTGCCAGCAGCCGAACTAGCGGAGGGGGCAATGAGCAGTTCTTC. It specifies CASSRTSGGGNEQFF.

This clonotype was found many times. The rearrangement uses TRBV7-9 and TRBJ2-3; 12 bases map to TRBD2. Germline V lookup: CDR1 SEHNR, CDR2 FQNEAQ (reference sequence). This CDR3 is built from 20 residues. Unmatched junction bases numbered 18, after V lost 4 bases and J lost 4 bases. The CDR3 loop is CASSSGTSGSWTGRADTQYF. The CDR3 DNA reads TGTGCCAGCAGCTCGGGGACTAGCGGGTCCTGGACGGGGCGGGCAGATACGCAGTATTTT.

The table lists this clonotype with many counts. The genes are TRBV5-1 and TRBJ2-7, with 9 bases matching TRBD2. The CDR3 runs to 15 residues. Germline CDR1 reads SGHRS; CDR2 reads YFSETQ. The junction had 4 bases not matched to a gene; V was cut back by 0 bases and J by 3 bases. CDR3 nucleotides: TGCGCCAGCAGCTTGGCATGGCGGGGGGGCTACGAGCAGTACTTC. Its translation is CASSLAWRGGYEQYF.

V and J are TRBV7-2 and TRBJ1-3; no reliable D call. The CDR3 is 15 amino acids. V shed 5 bases and J shed 0 bases, with 11 bases lying between them. CDR1 and CDR2 (germline): SGHTA, FQGNSA. The CDR3 DNA is TGTGCCAGCAGCCCTAGTGGGTACTCTGGAAACACCATATATTTT. Protein: CASSPSGYSGNTIYF.

This clonotype occurred a few times. CDR3 in amino acids: CASSENGGADTQYF. Written as DNA, the CDR3 is TGTGCCAGCTCAGAAAACGGCGGGGCAGATACGCAGTATTTT. This chain connects TRBV18 to TRBJ2-3; TRBD2 is a possible D gene (6 bases). This CDR3 region has 14 residues. The V and J ends lost 5 bases and 4 bases respectively, with 13 bases between them. Per germline, CDR1 KGHSH and CDR2 LQKENI.

This clonotype has a count of ten or more. The chain is built from TRBV5-5 and TRBJ2-7; D is unclear. The length of the CDR3 is 14 residues. V lost 4 bases, J lost 0 bases, and 11 bases lay in between. Germline assignment: CDR1 SGHKS and CDR2 YYEKEE (reference sequence). CDR3 bases: TGTGCCAGCAGCCCAGTACTAAGCTCCTACGAGCAGTACTTC. Its protein is CASSPVLSSYEQYF.

This rearrangement joins TRBV7-2 to TRBJ2-3, with a possible D match to TRBD2 (6 bases). The CDR3 has 20 residues. CDR1 SGHTA and CDR2 FQGNSA come from the germline V gene. The V end was cut by 5 bases, the J end by 2 bases, with 29 bases between. In nucleotides, the CDR3 is TGTGCCAGCAGCCCCGAGTGGACTATAAGGGGCGGTGACCTCACAGATACGCAGTATTTT. Translation gives CASSPEWTIRGGDLTDTQYF.

V and J are TRBV29-1 and TRBJ2-5; possibly TRBD1 for D (6 bases). This CDR3 contains 14 residues. Germline values: CDR1 SQVTM, CDR2 ANQGSEA. Trimming left V 5 bases short and J 1 base short, with 14 bases between. The CDR3 is CSVSHRVSQETQYF. CDR3 coding DNA: TGCAGCGTTTCCCACAGGGTATCCCAAGAGACCCAGTACTTC.

The chain uses TRBV7-7 and TRBJ1-1; tentative D call: TRBD1 (5 bases). The CDR3 is 13 residues long. The V gene's germline CDR1 is SSHAT and CDR2 FNYEAQ (reference sequence). V gave up 5 bases and J gave up 1 base, with 8 bases separating them. The CDR3 DNA reads as TGTGCCAGCAGCCGGGACTGGAACACTGAAGCTTTCTTT. This encodes CASSRDWNTEAFF. Complete variable domain (other parts from reference TRBV7-7 and TRBJ1-1): GAGVSQSPRYKVTKRGQDVTLRCDPISSHATLYWYQQALGQGPEFLTYFNYEAQPDKSGLPSDRFSAERPEGSISTLTIQRTEQRDSAMYRCASSRDWNTEAFFGQGTRLTVV.

In its sample, this clonotype was seen many times. V and J are TRBV11-2 and TRBJ2-7; no definite D call. This CDR3 contains 14 residues. V lost 7 bases to trimming and J lost 0 bases, with 13 bases between them. Looked up from germline, CDR1 is SGHAT and CDR2 is FQNNGV. The CDR3 loop reads CASTMRTVSYEQYF. The CDR3 nucleotides are TGTGCCAGCACCATGCGCACAGTCTCCTACGAGCAGTACTTC.